The subject of this entry is one T cell receptor beta chain. Its antigen is as yet unknown. The data were obtained in a study of graft-versus-host responses after intestinal transplantation. Study as a whole: Among the recipients, transplants were multivisceral, liver-intestinal, or isolated intestinal.

Libraries were prepared by immunoSEQ multiplex PCR; TCRdb keeps only in-frame clonotypes and omits some of them. The sample carries 85,000 to 100,000 clones, roughly 83% recorded once. Study-wide results and caveats: Peak GvH clone levels in circulation were associated with early post-transplant HvG declines. Recipient marrow harbored GvH clones, some of which surfaced first in ileum or blood. The study found high graft-versus-host to host-versus-graft clonal ratios in allografts of patients with graft-donor T cell macrochimerism.

The CDR3 consists of 13 residues. V was shortened by 0 bases and J by 5 bases, with 8 bases between the two germline ends. Germline V gene lookup returns CDR1 WNHNN and CDR2 SYGVQD (reference sequence). The sequence was obtained from a human patient who received an intestinal transplant, so some T cells may come from the graft donor. Sequencing used PBMCs, obtained 255 days after intestinal transplant. The V gene is TRBV10-1, the J gene TRBJ2-7; no clear D. The CDR3 DNA reads TGCGCCAGCAGTGAGTCCGGTTGGCACGAGCAGTACTTC. Translation: CASSESGWHEQYF.